This T cell receptor (beta chain) was profiled in a study of cytomegalovirus exposure and HLA in healthy donors. General observations from the study: Specific recognition of CMV antigens was confirmed in vitro for three chains (all CMV-associated). Analysis was carried out at a later point, and it linked a missense DCLRE1C variant to TCR beta V- and J-gene trimming.

Primers: 60 Vbeta forward and 13 Jbeta reverse. Per the original methods: In a later analysis, approximately 80 million unique TCR beta chains included roughly 11 million shared by two or more donors. The repertoire was sequenced with immunoSEQ multiplex PCR; TCRdb's copy has only in-frame clones and lacks some. The V and J calls and clone size are taken from that table; D and trimming were inferred from the DNA. The sample holds roughly 170,000 clones; 84% are singletons and the top ten take 4.8%. The CDR3 extends over 14 amino acids. Germline lookup yields CDR1 SQVTM and CDR2 ANQGSEA. V lost 3 bases and J 4 bases, leaving 15 bases between the germline ends. About this clone itself: What it binds is unknown.

Sequenced material: PBMCs. The genes are TRBV29-1 and TRBJ1-1, with D possibly matching TRBD1 (6 bases). This receptor was identified in a girl between 5 and 17 years old in good health and CMV-seropositive. The CDR3 sequence is CSVERRQGSTEAFF. The CDR3 DNA sequence: TGCAGCGTTGAGAGGAGGCAGGGGAGCACTGAAGCTTTCTTT.